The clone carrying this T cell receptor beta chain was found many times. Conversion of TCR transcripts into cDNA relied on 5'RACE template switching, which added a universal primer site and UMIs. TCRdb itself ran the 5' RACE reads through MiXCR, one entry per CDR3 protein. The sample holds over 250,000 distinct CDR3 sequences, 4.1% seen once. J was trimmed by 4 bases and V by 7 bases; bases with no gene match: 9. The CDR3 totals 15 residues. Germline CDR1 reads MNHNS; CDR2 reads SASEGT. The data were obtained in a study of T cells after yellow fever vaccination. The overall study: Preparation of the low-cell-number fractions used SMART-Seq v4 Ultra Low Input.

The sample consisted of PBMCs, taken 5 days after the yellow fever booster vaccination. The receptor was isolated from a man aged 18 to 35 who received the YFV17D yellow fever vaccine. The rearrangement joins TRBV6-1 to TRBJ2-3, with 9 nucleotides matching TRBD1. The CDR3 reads CASTAGQGWADTQYF. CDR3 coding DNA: TGTGCCAGCACTGCGGGACAGGGCTGGGCAGATACGCAGTATTTT.